The 11 T cell receptor beta chains below were found in one sample sequenced in a study of a mutant IDH1 vaccine in newly diagnosed glioma. This table comes from immunoSEQ multiplex PCR, and its TCRdb copy is limited to in-frame clones, with some not included. Of 50,000 to 70,000 clones in the sample, 74% were seen once. The antigens of these receptors remain unknown. As to time point: week 35, safety follow-up. Every vaccination contained 300 ug of the mutant IDH1 20-mer peptide and was paired with topical imiquimod. This specimen consisted of PBMCs, obtained from a glioma patient whose treatment included an IDH1 peptide vaccine. These receptors all come from a man aged 50 to 59 with glioma.

The J gene is TRBJ2-7, the V gene TRBV13, with D perhaps TRBD1 (5 bases). CDR1 and CDR2 (germline): PRHDT, FYEKMQ (reference sequence). The CDR3 sequence is 12 residues long. Trimming took off 6 bases at V and 3 bases at J, with 9 bases between the two ends. CDR3: CASSSGFYEQYF. The CDR3 DNA sequence: TGTGCCAGCAGTTCAGGGTTCTACGAGCAGTACTTC.

The gene calls are TRBV5-1 and TRBJ2-7; 7 nucleotides match TRBD2. V gave up 5 bases and J gave up 4 bases; unmatched junction bases: 0. This CDR3 region has 11 residues. The V gene's germline CDR1 is SGHRS and CDR2 YFSETQ. CDR3: CASRREYEQYF. CDR3 nucleotides: TGCGCCAGCAGGCGGGAGTACGAGCAGTACTTC.

This clone came up a few times. The genes are TRBV11-2 and TRBJ1-4, with 10 bases aligning to TRBD1. The CDR3 has 15 amino acids. Germline V gene data show CDR1 as SGHAT and CDR2 as FQNNGV. The J segment lost 8 bases and the V segment lost 3 bases, leaving 6 bases of the junction unmatched. This CDR3 reads CASSFGTGVKEKLFF. The CDR3, as DNA: TGTGCCAGCAGCTTCGGGACAGGGGTGAAAGAAAAACTGTTTTTT.

This clone was recorded a few times. V gene TRBV9 combines with J gene TRBJ1-2; D gene uncertain. The CDR3 extends over 13 amino acids. Trimming shortened V by 0 bases and J by 8 bases, and 11 bases separated the two germline ends. Germline V lookup: CDR1 SGDLS, CDR2 YYNGEE. In DNA form, the CDR3 reads TGTGCCAGCAGCGTAGATGGGATGGGAGGCTACACCTTC. Translation gives CASSVDGMGGYTF.

The chain has TRBV19 and TRBJ1-5; TRBD1 matches at 10 bases. The V gene end was trimmed by 3 bases and the J gene end by 5 bases; junction bases not matched to a gene: 10. Per germline, CDR1 LNHDA and CDR2 SQIVND (reference sequence). The CDR3 extends over 17 amino acids. CDR3 bases: TGTGCCAGTAGTATGGTTCGGGACAGGGGCTCCGATCAGCCCCAGCATTTT. This encodes CASSMVRDRGSDQPQHF.

The genes are TRBV2 and TRBJ1-1; D unresolved. From germline, CDR1 is SNHLY and CDR2 FYNNEI. The V end lost 7 bases, the J end lost 5 bases, and 11 bases lay between the germline ends. The CDR3 consists of 12 residues. The CDR3 loop reads CASTIRGTEAFF. The CDR3 DNA is TGTGCCAGCACTATACGGGGTACTGAAGCTTTCTTT.

The V and J genes are TRBV30 and TRBJ2-7; 8 nucleotides line up with TRBD1. This CDR3 spans 15 amino acids. Losses at the gene ends were 0 bases for V and 5 bases for J; bases not matched to a gene: 9. The germline gives CDR1 GTSNPN, CDR2 SVGIG (reference sequence). CDR3 coding DNA: TGTGCCTGGAGTGTACGAGGACAGGGAATACACGAGCAGTACTTC. It translates to CAWSVRGQGIHEQYF. The full variable domain, its missing parts supplied by reference TRBV30 and TRBJ2-7, is SQTIHQWPATLVQPVGSPLSLECTVEGTSNPNLYWYRQAAGRGLQLLFYSVGIGQISSEVPQNLSASRPQDRQFILSSKKLLLSDSGFYLCAWSVRGQGIHEQYFGPGTRLTVT.

This chain uses TRBV4-1 with TRBJ1-2; 7 bases fit TRBD1. J gave up 0 bases and V 3 bases, and 7 bases lay outside the gene matches. CDR1 and CDR2 (germline): MGHRA, YSYEKL. The CDR3 is 16 residues long. The CDR3 nucleotides read TGCGCCAGCAGCCACCAGACAGGGAATACTAACTATGGCTACACCTTC. Its translation is CASSHQTGNTNYGYTF.

The V call is TRBV19, the J call TRBJ2-1; D perhaps matches TRBD2 (5 bases). Germline CDR1 and CDR2: LNHDA and SQIVND (reference sequence). The ends were cut back, 10 bases at V and 5 bases at J, with 21 bases in the middle. This CDR3 spans 15 amino acids. CDR3 sequence reads: CATSVRGLDNNEQFF. For the CDR3, the DNA is TGTGCCACCTCCGTAAGAGGGCTGGATAACAATGAGCAGTTCTTC.

V is TRBV19 and J is TRBJ1-1; 9 nucleotides line up with TRBD1. V gave up 7 bases and J gave up 11 bases; unmatched junction bases: 11. CDR3 length: 13 amino acids. The germline V gene encodes CDR1 LNHDA and CDR2 SQIVND (reference sequence). DNA of the CDR3: TGTGCCAGTACCCCCCGGGACAGGGAGTACGCTTTCTTT. Translated: CASTPRDREYAFF.

The rearrangement joins TRBV7-9 to TRBJ1-1; D is ambiguous. This CDR3 is 13 amino acids long. The germline V gene has CDR1 SEHNR and CDR2 FQNEAQ (reference sequence). The V and J ends lost 1 base and 7 bases respectively, with 10 bases between them. The CDR3 loop reads CASSLVEGLEAFF. The CDR3, as DNA: TGTGCCAGCAGCTTAGTTGAAGGGCTTGAAGCTTTCTTT.